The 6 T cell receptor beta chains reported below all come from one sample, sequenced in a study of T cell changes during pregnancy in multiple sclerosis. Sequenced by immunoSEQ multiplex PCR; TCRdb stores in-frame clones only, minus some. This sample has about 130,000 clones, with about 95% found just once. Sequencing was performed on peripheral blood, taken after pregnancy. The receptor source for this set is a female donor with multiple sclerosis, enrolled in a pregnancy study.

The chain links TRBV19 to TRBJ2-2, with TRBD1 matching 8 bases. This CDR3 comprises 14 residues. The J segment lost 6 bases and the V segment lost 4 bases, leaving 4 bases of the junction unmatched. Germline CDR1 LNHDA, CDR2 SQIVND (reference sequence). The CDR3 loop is CASSNRQGPGELFF. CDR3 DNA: TGTGCCAGTAGTAATAGACAGGGGCCCGGGGAGCTGTTTTTT.

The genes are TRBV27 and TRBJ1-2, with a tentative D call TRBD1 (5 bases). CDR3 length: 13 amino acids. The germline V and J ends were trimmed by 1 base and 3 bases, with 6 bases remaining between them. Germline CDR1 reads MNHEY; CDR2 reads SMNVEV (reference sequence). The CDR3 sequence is CASSLWGDYGYTF. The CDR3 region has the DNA TGTGCCAGCAGTTTATGGGGGGACTATGGCTACACCTTC.

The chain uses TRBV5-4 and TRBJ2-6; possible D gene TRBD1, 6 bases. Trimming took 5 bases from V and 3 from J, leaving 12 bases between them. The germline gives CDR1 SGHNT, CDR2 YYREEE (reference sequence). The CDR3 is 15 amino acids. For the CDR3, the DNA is TGTGCCAGCAGTGTCAGGGGCGGTGGGGCCAACGTCCTGACTTTC. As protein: CASSVRGGGANVLTF.

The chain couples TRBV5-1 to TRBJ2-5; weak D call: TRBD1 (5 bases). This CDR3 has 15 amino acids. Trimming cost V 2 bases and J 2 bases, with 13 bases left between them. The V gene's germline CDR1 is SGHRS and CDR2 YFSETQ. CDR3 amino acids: CASSFSGKGQETQYF. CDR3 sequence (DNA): TGCGCCAGCAGCTTTTCAGGGAAGGGACAAGAGACCCAGTACTTC.

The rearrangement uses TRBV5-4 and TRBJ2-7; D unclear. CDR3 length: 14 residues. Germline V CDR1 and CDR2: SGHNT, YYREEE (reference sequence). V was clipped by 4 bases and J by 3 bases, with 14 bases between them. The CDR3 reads CASSPGGRVYEQYF. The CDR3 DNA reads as TGTGCCAGCAGCCCGGGTGGCAGAGTCTACGAGCAGTACTTC.

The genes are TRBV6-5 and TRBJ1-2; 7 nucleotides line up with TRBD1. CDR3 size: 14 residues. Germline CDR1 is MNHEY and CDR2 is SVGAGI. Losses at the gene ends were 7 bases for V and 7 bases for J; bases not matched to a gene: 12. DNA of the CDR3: TGTGCCAGCAACCGGATACAGGGGCGAGGTGGCTACACCTTC. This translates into CASNRIQGRGGYTF.